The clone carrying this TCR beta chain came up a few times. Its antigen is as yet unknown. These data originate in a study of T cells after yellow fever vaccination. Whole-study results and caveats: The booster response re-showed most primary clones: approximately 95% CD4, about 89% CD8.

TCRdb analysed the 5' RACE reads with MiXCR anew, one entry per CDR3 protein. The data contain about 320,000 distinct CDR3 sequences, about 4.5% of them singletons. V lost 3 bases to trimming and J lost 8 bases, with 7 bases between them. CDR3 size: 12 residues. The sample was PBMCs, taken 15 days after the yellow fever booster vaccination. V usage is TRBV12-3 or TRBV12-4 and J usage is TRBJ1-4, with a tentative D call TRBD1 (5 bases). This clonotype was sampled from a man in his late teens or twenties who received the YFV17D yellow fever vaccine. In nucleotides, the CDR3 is TGTGCCAGCAGTTTTGCAGGGGAAAAACTGTTTTTT. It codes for CASSFAGEKLFF.